This entry lists 15 T cell receptor beta chains sequenced from one sample in a study of blood T cell repertoires in COVID-19. Clones were read by immunoSEQ multiplex PCR, and TCRdb kept only the in-frame ones, dropping some. The sample carries 250,000 to 350,000 clones, 89% recorded once. Sequencing was performed on peripheral blood. These receptors were taken from a woman between 35 and 50 years old who had recovered from COVID-19.

A single count supports this clone. V gene TRBV9 combines with J gene TRBJ1-3; D gene unclear. The germline V and J ends were trimmed by 3 bases and 8 bases, with 15 bases remaining between them. Per the germline V gene, CDR1 is SGDLS and CDR2 is YYNGEE. The CDR3 runs 14 residues. CDR3 DNA sequence: TGTGCCAGCAGCGAGACACCAAGGCCGGACACCATATATTTT. It yields the protein CASSETPRPDTIYF. The whole variable domain, remainder taken from reference TRBV9 and TRBJ1-3, is DSGVTQTPKHLITATGQRVTLRCSPRSGDLSVYWYQQSLDQGLQFLIQYYNGEERAKGNILERFSAQQFPDLHSELNLSSLELGDSALYFCASSETPRPDTIYFGEGSWLTVV.

The V gene is TRBV28, the J gene TRBJ1-2; the D gene is possibly TRBD1 (5 bases). The CDR3 extends over 17 amino acids. V was cut by 6 bases and J by 0 bases, with 20 bases left in between. CDR1 MDHEN and CDR2 SYDVKM come from the germline V gene. The CDR3 here is CASSPFDTGRANYGYTF. The CDR3 DNA reads TGTGCCAGCAGCCCTTTTGATACAGGTCGGGCTAACTATGGCTACACCTTC.

The chain employs TRBV7-3 and TRBJ2-1, with 11 bases identical to TRBD2. The CDR3 contains 18 residues. Germline CDR1 and CDR2: SGHTA and FQGTGA. Trimming removed 2 bases from V and 6 bases from J; junction bases left unmatched: 12. The CDR3 region has the DNA TGTGCCAGCAGCTTACGACCTGGGCTAGCGGGAGGAGGCAATGAGCAGTTCTTC. Its translation: CASSLRPGLAGGGNEQFF. The full variable domain, completed using reference TRBV7-3 and TRBJ2-1, is GAGVSQTPSNKVTEKGKYVELRCDPISGHTALYWYRQSLGQGPEFLIYFQGTGAADDSGLPNDRFFAVRPEGSVSTLKIQRTERGDSAVYLCASSLRPGLAGGGNEQFFGPGTRLTVL.

The V and J genes are TRBV30 and TRBJ2-7, with 13 nucleotides matching TRBD2. CDR1 is GTSNPN, CDR2 SVGIG, per germline (reference sequence). This CDR3 region has 15 residues. The V segment lost 3 bases and the J segment 3 bases; nucleotides outside the gene matches: 5. CDR3 protein: CAWSIGLAGVYEQYF. The CDR3 coding sequence is TGTGCCTGGAGCATTGGACTAGCGGGAGTCTACGAGCAGTACTTC.

The chain is built from TRBV5-6 and TRBJ2-1; TRBD1 matches 8 bases. The CDR3 contains 14 residues. V was pared by 4 bases and J by 9 bases, with 9 bases of the junction left unmatched. The germline V gene has CDR1 SGHDT and CDR2 YYEEEE. CDR3 amino acids: CASSRTGRKFEQFF. CDR3 nucleotides: TGTGCCAGCAGCAGGACAGGGAGGAAATTTGAGCAGTTCTTC.

The rearrangement uses TRBV20-1 and TRBJ2-1; D possibly corresponds to TRBD2 (6 bases). Germline V gene data show CDR1 as DFQATT and CDR2 as SNEGSKA (reference sequence). The CDR3 loop spans 16 amino acids. V lost 3 bases to trimming and J lost 10 bases, with 25 bases between them. The CDR3 sequence is CSASSTGASAVGEQFF. CDR3 DNA: TGCAGTGCTAGTTCAACTGGGGCTAGCGCCGTGGGGGAGCAGTTCTTC.

This clone was recorded only once. The rearrangement joins TRBV6-1 to TRBJ1-2; maybe TRBD1 (6 bases). Trimming left V 0 bases short and J 5 bases short, with 13 bases between. The germline V gene encodes CDR1 MNHNS and CDR2 SASEGT. This CDR3 has 15 residues. The CDR3 here is CASSEAAWTVYGYTF. In nucleotides, the CDR3 is TGTGCCAGCAGTGAAGCTGCCTGGACAGTTTATGGCTACACCTTC.

The genes are TRBV28 and TRBJ2-1, with 9 bases identical to TRBD1. The CDR3 length is 15 residues. V dropped 6 bases and J dropped 7; count of bases not matched to a gene: 10. Germline assignment: CDR1 MDHEN and CDR2 SYDVKM. CDR3 loop: CASRQGTGFWNEQFF. CDR3 in DNA: TGTGCCAGCAGGCAGGGGACAGGGTTTTGGAATGAGCAGTTCTTC.

The gene calls are TRBV19 and TRBJ1-5; D uncertain. Germline V gene sequence: CDR1 LNHDA, CDR2 SQIVND (reference sequence). V dropped 5 bases and J dropped 0 bases, with 17 bases sitting between them. There are 17 residues in the CDR3. The CDR3 spells CASSYVGGLNSNQPQHF. CDR3 coding DNA: TGTGCCAGTAGTTACGTAGGAGGACTGAATAGCAATCAGCCCCAGCATTTT.

The chain uses TRBV20-1 and TRBJ2-7; D may be TRBD1 (6 bases). The CDR3 length is 14 residues. The V end was cut by 3 bases, the J end by 2 bases, with 14 bases between. Germline CDR1 is DFQATT and CDR2 is SNEGSKA (reference sequence). CDR3 loop: CSASVHRAPYEQYF. The CDR3 DNA reads TGCAGTGCTAGTGTTCACAGGGCCCCCTACGAGCAGTACTTC.

This CDR3 reads CAIKSGGSGNTIYF. For the CDR3, the DNA is TGTGCCATCAAGAGTGGAGGGTCTGGAAACACCATATATTTT. This rearrangement joins TRBV10-3 to TRBJ1-3; D not certain. Per germline, CDR1 ENHRY and CDR2 SYGVKD. The CDR3 runs to 14 residues. The ends were cut back, 7 bases at V and 1 base at J, with 11 bases in the middle.

This sequence joins TRBV5-6 and TRBJ2-2; 13 nucleotides match TRBD2. Germline-derived CDR1 and CDR2 are SGHDT and YYEEEE. Trimming cost V 3 bases and J 0 bases; bases outside gene matches: 8. CDR3 size: 19 residues. This chain's CDR3 is CASSWGLAGMFANTGELFF. DNA of the CDR3: TGTGCCAGCAGCTGGGGACTAGCGGGGATGTTCGCGAACACCGGGGAGCTGTTTTTT.

The rearrangement uses TRBV7-2 and TRBJ2-1; the D is unclear. The CDR3 is made up of 15 amino acids. V lost 3 bases to trimming and J lost 0 bases, with 9 bases between them. Germline V lookup: CDR1 SGHTA, CDR2 FQGNSA. The CDR3 DNA sequence: TGTGCCAGCAGCTTTCAGGCCAGCTCCTACAATGAGCAGTTCTTC. Protein: CASSFQASSYNEQFF.

The rearrangement joins TRBV7-6 to TRBJ2-1; 10 bases line up with TRBD1. The CDR3 sequence is 16 residues long. J was trimmed by 4 bases and V by 5 bases; bases with no gene match: 8. The V gene's germline CDR1 is SGHVS and CDR2 FNYEAQ. The CDR3 coding sequence is TGTGCCAGCAGCCCGGCCTTGGGACAGGGGTACAATGAGCAGTTCTTC. It yields the protein CASSPALGQGYNEQFF.

V gene TRBV5-4 combines with J gene TRBJ2-7; 7 nucleotides match TRBD2. The germline V gene has CDR1 SGHNT and CDR2 YYREEE (reference sequence). CDR3 length: 15 amino acids. After removal of 4 bases from V and 2 bases from J, the junction contained 9 bases not matched to a gene. CDR3 sequence (DNA): TGTGCCAGCAGCCCGAGGGCTAGCGGAGCCTACGAGCAGTACTTC. Protein: CASSPRASGAYEQYF.